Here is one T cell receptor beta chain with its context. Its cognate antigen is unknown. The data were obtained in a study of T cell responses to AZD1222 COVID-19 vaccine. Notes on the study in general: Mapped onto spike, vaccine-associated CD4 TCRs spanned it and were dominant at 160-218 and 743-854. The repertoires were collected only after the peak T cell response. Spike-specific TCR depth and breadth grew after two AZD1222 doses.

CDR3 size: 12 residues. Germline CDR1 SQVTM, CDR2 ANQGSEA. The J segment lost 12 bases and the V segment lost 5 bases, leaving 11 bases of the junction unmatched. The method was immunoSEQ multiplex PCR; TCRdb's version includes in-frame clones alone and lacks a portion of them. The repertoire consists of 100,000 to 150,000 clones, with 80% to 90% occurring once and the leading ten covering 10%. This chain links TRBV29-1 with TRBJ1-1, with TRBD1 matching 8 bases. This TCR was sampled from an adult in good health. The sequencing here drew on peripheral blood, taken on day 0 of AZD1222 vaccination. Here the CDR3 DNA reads TGCAGCGTTCCGTTCCCCGGGACAGGACCTTTCTTT. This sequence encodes CSVPFPGTGPFF.